These 6 T cell receptor beta chains share one sample of origin, sequenced in a study of blood T cell repertoires in COVID-19. Libraries were prepared by immunoSEQ multiplex PCR; TCRdb keeps only in-frame clonotypes and omits some of them. In the table there are more than 150,000 clones, about four fifths of which are singletons. The sequencing input was peripheral blood. The receptors come from a woman of 80 years or more with acute or convalescent COVID-19.

The chain uses TRBV27 and TRBJ1-1; 8 positions match TRBD1. Germline assignment: CDR1 MNHEY and CDR2 SMNVEV (reference sequence). This CDR3 has 15 residues. V lost 4 bases to trimming and J lost 3 bases; unmatched junction nucleotides: 7. This chain's CDR3 is CASSSTGQGYTEAFF. The CDR3 DNA follows: TGTGCCAGCAGTTCTACCGGACAGGGCTACACTGAAGCTTTCTTT.

V is TRBV6-6 and J is TRBJ1-3, with D tentatively TRBD1 (6 bases). CDR3 size: 14 residues. In germline, CDR1 is MNHNY, CDR2 SVGAGI (reference sequence). V was shortened by 6 bases and J by 1 base, with 10 bases between the two germline ends. The CDR3 bases are TGTGCCAGCAGGGGGCAGGGGTCTGGAAACACCATATATTTT. It translates to CASRGQGSGNTIYF.

The chain uses TRBV28 and TRBJ1-2; perhaps TRBD1 as D (5 bases). Per germline, CDR1 MDHEN and CDR2 SYDVKM. The CDR3 totals 14 residues. Trimming left V 6 bases short and J 7 bases short, with 18 bases between. The CDR3 is CASRTPAGRGGYTF. The DNA for the CDR3 is TGTGCCAGCAGAACCCCAGCCGGGAGGGGTGGCTACACCTTC.

The V call is TRBV19, the J call TRBJ2-7; 11 nucleotides line up with TRBD1. This CDR3 is 14 amino acids long. Unmatched junction bases numbered 2, after V lost 5 bases and J lost 2 bases. CDR1 is LNHDA and CDR2 is SQIVND in the germline V gene (reference sequence). CDR3 loop: CASSADRGPYEQYF. The CDR3 bases are TGTGCCAGTAGTGCGGACAGGGGGCCCTACGAGCAGTACTTC. Full variable domain (rest looked up from reference TRBV19 and TRBJ2-7): DGGITQSPKYLFRKEGQNVTLSCEQNLNHDAMYWYRQDPGQGLRLIYYSQIVNDFQKGDIAEGYSVSREKKESFPLTVTSAQKNPTAFYLCASSADRGPYEQYFGPGTRLTVT.

The V call is TRBV11-2, the J call TRBJ1-3; the D is unclear. The V gene's germline CDR1 is SGHAT and CDR2 FQNNGV. Trimming left V 10 bases short and J 0 bases short, with 10 bases between. This CDR3 contains 13 residues. CDR3 in amino acids: CATREASGNTIYF. CDR3 in DNA: TGTGCCACCCGAGAAGCCTCTGGAAACACCATATATTTT. Full variable domain (outside the CDR3, taken from reference TRBV11-2 and TRBJ1-3): EAGVAQSPRYKIIEKRQSVAFWCNPISGHATLYWYQQILGQGPKLLIQFQNNGVVDDSQLPKDRFSAERLKGVDSTLKIQPAKLEDSAVYLCATREASGNTIYFGEGSWLTVV.

V usage is TRBV18 and J usage is TRBJ2-3, with 7 bases that match TRBD1. The CDR3 is made up of 14 amino acids. V was pared by 3 bases and J by 2 bases, with 2 bases of the junction left unmatched. CDR1 and CDR2 from the germline V gene are KGHSH and LQKENI. CDR3 DNA: TGTGCCAGCTCACCCACAGGGGCCACAGATACGCAGTATTTT. Its protein is CASSPTGATDTQYF.